This entry describes one T cell receptor (beta chain). Germline-derived CDR1 and CDR2 are MGHRA and YSYEKL. The length of the CDR3 is 19 residues. After removal of 5 bases from V and 1 base from J, the junction contained 17 bases not matched to a gene. The data were obtained in a study of blood T cells in healthy people across ages. The overall study: Researchers report that template switching captured about one barcoded beta molecule per two T cells.

A second PCR of about 6 to 11 cycles used a sample-barcoded 5' primer and a J-beta primer mix. Each CDR3 protein is one row after TCRdb ran MiXCR on the 5' RACE reads. The profile shows about 1.5 million distinct CDR3 sequences, roughly 43% of them singletons. The clonotype comes from a woman aged 18-30 years in good health. Sequenced input: blood. The V call is TRBV4-1, the J call TRBJ1-5, with TRBD1 identical over 7 bases. This CDR3 is CASSSYRGADEFSNQPQHF. CDR3 bases: TGCGCCAGCAGCTCGTACAGGGGCGCTGATGAGTTCAGCAATCAGCCCCAGCATTTT.